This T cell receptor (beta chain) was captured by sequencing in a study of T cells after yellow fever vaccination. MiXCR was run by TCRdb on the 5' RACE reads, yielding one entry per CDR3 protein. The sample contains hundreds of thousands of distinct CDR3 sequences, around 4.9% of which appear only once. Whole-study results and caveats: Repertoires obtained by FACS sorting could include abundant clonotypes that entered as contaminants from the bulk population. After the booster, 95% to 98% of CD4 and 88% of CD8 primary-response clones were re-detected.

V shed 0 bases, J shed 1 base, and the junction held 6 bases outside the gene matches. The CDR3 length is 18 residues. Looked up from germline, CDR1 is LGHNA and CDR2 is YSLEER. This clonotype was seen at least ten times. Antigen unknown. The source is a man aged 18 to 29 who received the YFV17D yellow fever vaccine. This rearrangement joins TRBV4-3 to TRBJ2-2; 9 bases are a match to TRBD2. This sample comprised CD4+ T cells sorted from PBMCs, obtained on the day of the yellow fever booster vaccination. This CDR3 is CASSQDLTSGRNTGELFF. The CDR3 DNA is TGCGCCAGCAGCCAAGATCTGACTAGCGGACGGAACACCGGGGAGCTGTTTTTT.